This TCR beta chain was retrieved from a study of blood T cell repertoires in COVID-19. Across the whole study: Samples came from the United States, Italy and Spain, spanning acute and convalescent COVID-19. PBMCs, B-cell-depleted T cells, or T cells provided the cDNA or gDNA that made up the material.

Germline V gene sequence: CDR1 KGHSH, CDR2 LQKENI. The CDR3 is 15 residues long. V lost 0 bases to trimming and J lost 2 bases, with 9 bases between them. This clone was observed a single time. Using immunoSEQ multiplex PCR, the repertoire was profiled, and TCRdb retains in-frame clones only, with some absent. This table holds about 96,000 clones, over 70% found once. The TCR originated in a man between 50 and 59 years old who had recovered from COVID-19. Sequenced input: peripheral blood. V usage is TRBV18 and J usage is TRBJ2-3, with unresolved D. The CDR3 sequence: CASSPPNQVTDTQYF. DNA for the CDR3: TGTGCCAGCTCACCACCGAACCAGGTCACAGATACGCAGTATTTT.